This note documents a single T cell receptor beta chain sequence. The antigen remains undetermined. Clones were sequenced by immunoSEQ multiplex PCR, and TCRdb holds only the in-frame ones, with some missing. The sample holds 150,000 to 200,000 clones, more than 85% seen once. With 3 bases clipped from V and 2 bases from J, the junction kept 3 bases outside the gene matches. Looked up from germline, CDR1 is MGHDK and CDR2 is SYGVNS. This CDR3 spans 15 amino acids. These data come from a study of T cell responses to AZD1222 COVID-19 vaccine. Turning to the study itself: Pooling of second doses given at about 4 or about 12 weeks was done. Overall study findings and caveats: Vaccine-associated CD4 TCRs spanned spike, dominant at 160-218 and 743-854. In all cases, repertoires were sampled only after the peak T cell response. Possibly, clonal diversity was underestimated; donors were largely white British and included more females.

The sample here was peripheral blood, taken on day 0 of AZD1222 vaccination. This clonotype was obtained from an adult in good health. The chain carries TRBV25-1 and TRBJ2-1; 8 positions agree with TRBD2. This CDR3 reads CASSDLAGTYNEQFF. CDR3 in DNA: TGTGCCAGCAGTGATCTAGCGGGCACCTACAATGAGCAGTTCTTC.